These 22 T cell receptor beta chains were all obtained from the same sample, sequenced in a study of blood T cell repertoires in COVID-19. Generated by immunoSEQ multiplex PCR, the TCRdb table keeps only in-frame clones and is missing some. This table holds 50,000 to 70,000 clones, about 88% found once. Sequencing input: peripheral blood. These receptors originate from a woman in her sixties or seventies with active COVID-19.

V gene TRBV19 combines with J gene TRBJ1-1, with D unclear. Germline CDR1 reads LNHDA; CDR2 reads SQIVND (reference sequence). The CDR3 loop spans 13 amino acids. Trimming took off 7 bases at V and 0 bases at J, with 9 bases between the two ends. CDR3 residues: CASTPPVNTEAFF. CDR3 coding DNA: TGTGCCAGTACCCCTCCGGTGAACACTGAAGCTTTCTTT.

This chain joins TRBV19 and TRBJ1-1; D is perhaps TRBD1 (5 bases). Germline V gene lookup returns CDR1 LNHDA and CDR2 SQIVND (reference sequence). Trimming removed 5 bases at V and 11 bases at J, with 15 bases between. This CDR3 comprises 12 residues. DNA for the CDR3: TGTGCCAGTAGTCCCGTCTGGAAGGGGGCTTTCTTT. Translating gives CASSPVWKGAFF.

CDR3 protein: CASALDRGNTIYF. Here the CDR3 DNA reads TGTGCCAGTGCACTCGACAGGGGCAACACCATATATTTT. The chain recombines TRBV6-5 with TRBJ1-3; 8 bases line up with TRBD1. The trim removed 9 bases at V and 7 bases at J, leaving 8 bases unmatched. CDR1 is MNHEY, CDR2 SVGAGI, per germline. CDR3 length: 13 residues.

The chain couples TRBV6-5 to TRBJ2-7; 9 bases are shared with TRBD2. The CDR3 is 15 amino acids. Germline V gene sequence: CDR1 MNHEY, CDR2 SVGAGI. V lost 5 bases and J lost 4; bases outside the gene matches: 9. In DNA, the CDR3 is TGTGCCAGCAGTCAGAGTAGCGGGAGCGCGTACGAGCAGTACTTC. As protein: CASSQSSGSAYEQYF.

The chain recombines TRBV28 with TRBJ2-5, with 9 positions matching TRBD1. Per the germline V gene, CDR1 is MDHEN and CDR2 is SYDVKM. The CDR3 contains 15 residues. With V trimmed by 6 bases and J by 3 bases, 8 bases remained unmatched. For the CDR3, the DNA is TGTGCCAGCAGCCCATACCGGGACAGGGAAGAGACCCAGTACTTC. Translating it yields CASSPYRDREETQYF.

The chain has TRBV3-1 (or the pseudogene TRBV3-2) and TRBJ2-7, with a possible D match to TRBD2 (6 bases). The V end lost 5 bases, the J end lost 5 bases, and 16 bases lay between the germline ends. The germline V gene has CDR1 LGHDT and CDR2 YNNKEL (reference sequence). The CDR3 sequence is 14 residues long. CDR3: CASSVPMGGNEQYF. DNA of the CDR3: TGTGCCAGCAGCGTCCCCATGGGGGGAAACGAGCAGTACTTC.

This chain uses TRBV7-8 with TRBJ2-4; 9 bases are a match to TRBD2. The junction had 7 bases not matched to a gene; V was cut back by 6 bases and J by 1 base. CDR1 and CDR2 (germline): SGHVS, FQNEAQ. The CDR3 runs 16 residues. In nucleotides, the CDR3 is TGTGCCAGCAGTTTTAGCGGGAGTCTGGCCAAAAACATTCAGTACTTC. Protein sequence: CASSFSGSLAKNIQYF.

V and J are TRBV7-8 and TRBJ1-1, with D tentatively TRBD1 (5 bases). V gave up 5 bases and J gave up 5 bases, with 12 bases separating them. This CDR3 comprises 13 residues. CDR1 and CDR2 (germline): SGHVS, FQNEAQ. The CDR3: CASSPTDRTEAFF. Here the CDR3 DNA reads TGTGCCAGCAGCCCGACAGATAGAACTGAAGCTTTCTTT.

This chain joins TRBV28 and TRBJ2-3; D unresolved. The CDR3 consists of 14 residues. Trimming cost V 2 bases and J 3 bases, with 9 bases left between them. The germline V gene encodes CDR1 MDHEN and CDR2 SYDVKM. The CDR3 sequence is CASSLGVNTDTQYF. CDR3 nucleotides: TGTGCCAGCAGTTTAGGAGTAAATACAGATACGCAGTATTTT.

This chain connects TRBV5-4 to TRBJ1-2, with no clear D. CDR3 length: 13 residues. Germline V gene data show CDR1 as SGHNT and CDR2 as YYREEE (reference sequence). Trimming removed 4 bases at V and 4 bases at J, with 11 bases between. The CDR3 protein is CASSPESSYGYTF. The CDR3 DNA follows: TGTGCCAGCAGCCCAGAATCCAGCTATGGCTACACCTTC.

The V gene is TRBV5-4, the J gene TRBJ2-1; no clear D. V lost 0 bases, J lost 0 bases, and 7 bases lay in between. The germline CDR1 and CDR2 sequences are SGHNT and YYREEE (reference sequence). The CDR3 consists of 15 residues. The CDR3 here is CASSLDFSSYNEQFF. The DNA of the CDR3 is TGTGCCAGCAGCTTGGATTTTAGCTCCTACAATGAGCAGTTCTTC.

CDR3 protein: CASSTLPTGDNSPLHF. As DNA, the CDR3 is TGTGCCAGTAGTACCCTACCAACAGGGGACAATTCACCCCTCCACTTT. The genes are TRBV19 and TRBJ1-6; 7 bases line up with TRBD1. V shed 4 bases and J 7 bases; nucleotides not matched to a gene: 10. Germline-derived CDR1 and CDR2 are LNHDA and SQIVND (reference sequence). This CDR3 spans 16 amino acids.

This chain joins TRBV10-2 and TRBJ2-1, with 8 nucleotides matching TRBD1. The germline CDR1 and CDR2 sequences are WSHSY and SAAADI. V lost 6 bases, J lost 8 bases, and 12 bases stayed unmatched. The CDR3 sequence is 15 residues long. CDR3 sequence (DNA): TGCGCCAGCAGCTCAGGGGGCTACGAGGGGGATGAGCAGTTCTTC. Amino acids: CASSSGGYEGDEQFF.

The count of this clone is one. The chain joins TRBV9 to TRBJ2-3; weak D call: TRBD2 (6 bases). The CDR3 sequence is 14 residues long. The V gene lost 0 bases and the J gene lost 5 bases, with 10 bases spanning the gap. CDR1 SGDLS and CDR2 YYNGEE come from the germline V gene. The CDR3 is CASSVDWRGDTQYF. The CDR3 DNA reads TGTGCCAGCAGCGTAGATTGGAGGGGAGATACGCAGTATTTT.

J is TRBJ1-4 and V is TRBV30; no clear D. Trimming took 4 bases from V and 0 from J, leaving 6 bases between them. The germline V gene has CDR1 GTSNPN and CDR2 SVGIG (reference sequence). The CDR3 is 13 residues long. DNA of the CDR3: TGTGCCTGGACCCAAACAACTAATGAAAAACTGTTTTTT. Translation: CAWTQTTNEKLFF.

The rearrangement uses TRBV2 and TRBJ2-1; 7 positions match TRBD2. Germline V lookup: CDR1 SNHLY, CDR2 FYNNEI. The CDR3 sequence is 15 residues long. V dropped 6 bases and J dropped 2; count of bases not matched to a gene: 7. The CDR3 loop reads CASRGGSWAYNEQFF. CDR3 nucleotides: TGTGCCAGCAGGGGCGGGAGCTGGGCCTACAATGAGCAGTTCTTC.

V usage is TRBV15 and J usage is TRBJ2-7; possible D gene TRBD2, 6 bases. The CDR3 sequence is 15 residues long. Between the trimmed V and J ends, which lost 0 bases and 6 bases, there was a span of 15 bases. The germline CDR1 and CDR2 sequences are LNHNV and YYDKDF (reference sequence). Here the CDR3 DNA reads TGTGCCACCAGCAGAGATCTGACTAGTCTGGGCGAGCAGTACTTC. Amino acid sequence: CATSRDLTSLGEQYF.

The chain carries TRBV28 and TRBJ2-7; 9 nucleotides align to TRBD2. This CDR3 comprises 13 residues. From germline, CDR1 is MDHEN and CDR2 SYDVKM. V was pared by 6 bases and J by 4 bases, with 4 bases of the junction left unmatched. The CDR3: CASRGLASYEQYF. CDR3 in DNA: TGTGCCAGCAGGGGACTAGCCTCATACGAGCAGTACTTC. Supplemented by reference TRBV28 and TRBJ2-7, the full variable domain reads DVKVTQSSRYLVKRTGEKVFLECVQDMDHENMFWYRQDPGLGLRLIYFSYDVKMKEKGDIPEGYSVSREKKERFSLILESASTNQTSMYLCASRGLASYEQYFGPGTRLTVT.

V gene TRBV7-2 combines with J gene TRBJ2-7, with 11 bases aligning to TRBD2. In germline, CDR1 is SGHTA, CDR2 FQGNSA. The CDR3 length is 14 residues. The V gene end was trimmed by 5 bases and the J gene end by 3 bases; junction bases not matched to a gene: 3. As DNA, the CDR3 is TGTGCCAGCAGCCCCGGGACTAGCGGCTACGAGCAGTACTTC. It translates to CASSPGTSGYEQYF.

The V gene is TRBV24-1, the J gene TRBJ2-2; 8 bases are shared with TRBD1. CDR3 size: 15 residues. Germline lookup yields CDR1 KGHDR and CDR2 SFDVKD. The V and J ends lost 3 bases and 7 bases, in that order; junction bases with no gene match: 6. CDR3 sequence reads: CATSDVQGAVGELFF. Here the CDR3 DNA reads TGTGCCACCAGTGATGTGCAGGGGGCGGTCGGGGAGCTGTTTTTT.

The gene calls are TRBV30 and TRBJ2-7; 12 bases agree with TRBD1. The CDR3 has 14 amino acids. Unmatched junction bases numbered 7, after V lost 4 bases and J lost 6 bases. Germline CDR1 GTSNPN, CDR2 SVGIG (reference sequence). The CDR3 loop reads CAWNPGQGAFEQYF. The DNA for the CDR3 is TGTGCCTGGAATCCGGGACAGGGGGCATTCGAGCAGTACTTC.

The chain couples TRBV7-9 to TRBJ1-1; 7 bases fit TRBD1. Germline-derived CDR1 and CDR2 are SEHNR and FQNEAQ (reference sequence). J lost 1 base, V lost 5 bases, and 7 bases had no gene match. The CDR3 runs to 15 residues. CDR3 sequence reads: CASSKEGGANTEAFF. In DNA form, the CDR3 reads TGTGCCAGCAGCAAAGAAGGGGGCGCGAACACTGAAGCTTTCTTT.